One and the same sample provided the 11 T cell receptor beta chains below, sequenced in a study of patients and donors after allogeneic stem cell transplantation. MiXCR, run by TCRdb on the RT-PCR reads, gives a single entry per CDR3 protein. The sample consists of about 150,000 distinct CDR3 sequences, roughly 24% of them appearing once. Sequences were obtained from blood, either unsorted or a sorted T cell fraction (not recorded which). These receptors were collected from a human donor who was either an allogeneic HSCT recipient or a stem cell or donor lymphocyte infusion donor (not recorded which). It is not recorded whose cells these are; they may come from a transplant donor.

This chain joins TRBV7-2 and TRBJ2-2; D gene uncertain. Per the germline V gene, CDR1 is SGHTA and CDR2 is FQGNSA. This CDR3 has 14 residues. The V gene lost 1 base and the J gene lost 1 base, with 4 bases spanning the gap. DNA of the CDR3: TGTGCCAGCAGCTTAGTAAGGAACACCGGGGAGCTGTTTTTT. This codes for CASSLVRNTGELFF.

The genes are TRBV25-1 and TRBJ1-2, with TRBD1 as a possible D gene (6 bases). The CDR3 length is 15 residues. V was trimmed by 2 bases and J by 4 bases, leaving 14 bases between them. Germline V CDR1 and CDR2: MGHDK, SYGVNS. CDR3 protein: CASSEPQGGSYGYTF. CDR3 coding DNA: TGTGCCAGCAGTGAACCACAGGGTGGGTCCTATGGCTACACCTTC.

This clonotype was seen a handful of times. The chain has TRBV7-3 and TRBJ1-1; TRBD1 is a possible D gene (6 bases). The V end was cut by 2 bases, the J end by 0 bases, with 10 bases between. This CDR3 is 15 amino acids long. Germline assignment: CDR1 SGHTA and CDR2 FQGTGA. CDR3 residues: CASSLSRGVNTEAFF. In DNA form, the CDR3 reads TGTGCCAGCAGCTTATCGAGGGGGGTGAACACTGAAGCTTTCTTT. Together with reference TRBV7-3 and TRBJ1-1, the CDR3 gives the full variable domain: GAGVSQTPSNKVTEKGKYVELRCDPISGHTALYWYRQSLGQGPEFLIYFQGTGAADDSGLPNDRFFAVRPEGSVSTLKIQRTERGDSAVYLCASSLSRGVNTEAFFGQGTRLTVV.

This clonotype appeared a few times. The chain carries TRBV30 and TRBJ1-2; D is undetermined. CDR1 is GTSNPN and CDR2 is SVGIG in the germline V gene (reference sequence). V was pared by 4 bases and J by 8 bases, with 11 bases between. The CDR3 is made up of 11 amino acids. This CDR3 reads CAWIAGDGYTF. The CDR3 DNA is TGTGCCTGGATAGCGGGCGACGGCTACACCTTC. The full variable domain, completed using reference TRBV30 and TRBJ1-2, is SQTIHQWPATLVQPVGSPLSLECTVEGTSNPNLYWYRQAAGRGLQLLFYSVGIGQISSEVPQNLSASRPQDRQFILSSKKLLLSDSGFYLCAWIAGDGYTFGSGTRLTVV.

In this sample, this clonotype turned up a few times. This chain uses TRBV12-3 or TRBV12-4 with TRBJ2-1; 8 bases agree with TRBD2. V lost 6 bases and J lost 6; bases outside the gene matches: 10. There are 15 residues in the CDR3. The CDR3 region is CASSPLGAGGNEQFF. The CDR3 DNA follows: TGTGCCAGCAGCCCTCTGGGGGCGGGGGGCAATGAGCAGTTCTTC.

This clonotype appeared a few times. This chain links TRBV18 with TRBJ1-2, with D possibly matching TRBD1 (6 bases). V lost 1 base and J 4 bases, leaving 13 bases between the germline ends. The germline gives CDR1 KGHSH, CDR2 LQKENI. The CDR3 spans 15 residues. Written as DNA, the CDR3 is TGTGCCAGCTCACCACAAGGGGGTGGCTTCTATGGCTACACCTTC. Translating it yields CASSPQGGGFYGYTF. The full variable domain, completed using reference TRBV18 and TRBJ1-2, is NAGVMQNPRHLVRRRGQEARLRCSPMKGHSHVYWYRQLPEEGLKFMVYLQKENIIDESGMPKERFSAEFPKEGPSILRIQQVVRGDSAAYFCASSPQGGGFYGYTFGSGTRLTVV.

This clonotype has a handful of counts. This sequence joins TRBV20-1 and TRBJ1-1, with TRBD1 matching 7 bases. Germline CDR1 reads DFQATT; CDR2 reads SNEGSKA (reference sequence). The CDR3 extends over 13 amino acids. V lost 4 bases and J lost 4; bases outside the gene matches: 6. The CDR3 spells CSATRQGGTEAFF. CDR3 in DNA: TGCAGTGCTACTCGACAGGGCGGCACTGAAGCTTTCTTT.

This rearrangement joins TRBV19 to TRBJ1-4; D gene uncertain. The CDR3 is 15 residues long. Per the germline V gene, CDR1 is LNHDA and CDR2 is SQIVND (reference sequence). Trimming removed 6 bases at V and 6 bases at J, with 17 bases between. The CDR3, as DNA: TGTGCCAGTAGCCATCCCTGGAGGCAGGATGAAAAACTGTTTTTT. This encodes CASSHPWRQDEKLFF.

This clonotype was recorded a few times. The chain carries TRBV29-1 and TRBJ2-7; the match to TRBD1 covers 8 bases. CDR3 length equals 12 residues. Germline CDR1 SQVTM, CDR2 ANQGSEA. V lost 6 bases to trimming and J lost 7 bases; unmatched junction nucleotides: 8. The CDR3 protein is CSVASQGAEQYF. DNA for the CDR3: TGCAGCGTCGCGTCCCAGGGGGCAGAGCAGTACTTC.

The chain employs TRBV5-1 and TRBJ1-1, with 7 bases that match TRBD1. This CDR3 region has 15 residues. The J segment lost 0 bases and the V segment lost 3 bases, leaving 5 bases of the junction unmatched. Germline V gene lookup returns CDR1 SGHRS and CDR2 YFSETQ. CDR3 DNA: TGCGCCAGCAGCTGGAGGGACAGACTGAACACTGAAGCTTTCTTT. It translates to CASSWRDRLNTEAFF.

This clonotype turned up a few times. J is TRBJ2-7 and V is TRBV5-1; D may be TRBD2 (5 bases). The germline CDR1 and CDR2 sequences are SGHRS and YFSETQ. V was trimmed by 0 bases and J by 3 bases, leaving 7 bases between them. CDR3 size: 13 residues. CDR3 amino acids: CASSLDSGYEQYF. In DNA, the CDR3 is TGCGCCAGCAGCTTGGACAGCGGCTACGAGCAGTACTTC.